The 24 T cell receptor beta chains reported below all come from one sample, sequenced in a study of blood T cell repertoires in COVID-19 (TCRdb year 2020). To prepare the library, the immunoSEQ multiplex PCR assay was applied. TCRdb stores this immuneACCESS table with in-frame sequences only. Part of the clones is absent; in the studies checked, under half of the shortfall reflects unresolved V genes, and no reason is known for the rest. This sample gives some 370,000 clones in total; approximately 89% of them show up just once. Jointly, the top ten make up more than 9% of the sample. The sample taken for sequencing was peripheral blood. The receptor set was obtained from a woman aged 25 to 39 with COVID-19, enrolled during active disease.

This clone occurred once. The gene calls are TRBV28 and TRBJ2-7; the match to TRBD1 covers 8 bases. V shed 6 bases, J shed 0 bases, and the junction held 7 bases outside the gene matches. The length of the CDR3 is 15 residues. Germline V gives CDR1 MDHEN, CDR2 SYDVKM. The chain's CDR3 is CASSQWDRSSYEQYF. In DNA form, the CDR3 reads TGTGCCAGCAGCCAGTGGGACAGGAGCTCCTACGAGCAGTACTTC.

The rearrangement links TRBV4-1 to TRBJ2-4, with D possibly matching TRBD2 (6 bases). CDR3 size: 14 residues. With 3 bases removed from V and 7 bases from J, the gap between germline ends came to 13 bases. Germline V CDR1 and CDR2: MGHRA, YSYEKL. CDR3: CASSQEPGGNIQYF. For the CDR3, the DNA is TGCGCCAGCAGCCAGGAGCCCGGAGGGAACATTCAGTACTTC.

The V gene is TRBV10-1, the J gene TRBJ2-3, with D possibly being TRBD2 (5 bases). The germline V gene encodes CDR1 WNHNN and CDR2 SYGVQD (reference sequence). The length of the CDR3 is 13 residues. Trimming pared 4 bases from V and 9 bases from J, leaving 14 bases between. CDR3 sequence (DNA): TGCGCCAGCAGTGGGGAGATGTGGAGCACGCAGTATTTT. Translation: CASSGEMWSTQYF.

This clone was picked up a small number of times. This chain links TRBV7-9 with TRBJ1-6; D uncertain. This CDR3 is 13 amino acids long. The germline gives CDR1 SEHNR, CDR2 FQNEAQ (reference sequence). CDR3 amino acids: CGVRSSYNSPLHF. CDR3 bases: TGTGGCGTGAGGAGCTCCTATAATTCACCCCTCCACTTT.

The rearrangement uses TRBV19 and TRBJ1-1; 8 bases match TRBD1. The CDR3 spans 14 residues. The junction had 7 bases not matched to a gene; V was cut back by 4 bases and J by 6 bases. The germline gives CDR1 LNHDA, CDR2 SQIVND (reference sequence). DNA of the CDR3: TGTGCCAGTAGTAAGGCGGACAGGGCCCCTGAAGCTTTCTTT. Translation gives CASSKADRAPEAFF.

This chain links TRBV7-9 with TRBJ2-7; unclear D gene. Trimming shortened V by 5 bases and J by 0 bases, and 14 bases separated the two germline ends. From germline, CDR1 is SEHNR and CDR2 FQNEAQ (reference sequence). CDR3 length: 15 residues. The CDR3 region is CASSQEQLTSYEQYF. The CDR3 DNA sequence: TGTGCCAGCAGCCAAGAACAGTTGACCTCCTACGAGCAGTACTTC.

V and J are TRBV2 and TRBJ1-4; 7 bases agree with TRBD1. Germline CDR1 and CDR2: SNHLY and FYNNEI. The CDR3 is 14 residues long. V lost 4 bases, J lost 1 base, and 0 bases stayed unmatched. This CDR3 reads CASSGDRTNEKLFF. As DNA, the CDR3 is TGTGCCAGCAGTGGGGACAGAACTAATGAAAAACTGTTTTTT. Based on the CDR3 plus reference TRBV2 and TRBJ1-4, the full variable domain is EPEVTQTPSHQVTQMGQEVILRCVPISNHLYFYWYRQILGQKVEFLVSFYNNEISEKSEIFDDQFSVERPDGSNFTLKIRSTKLEDSAMYFCASSGDRTNEKLFFGSGTQLSVL.

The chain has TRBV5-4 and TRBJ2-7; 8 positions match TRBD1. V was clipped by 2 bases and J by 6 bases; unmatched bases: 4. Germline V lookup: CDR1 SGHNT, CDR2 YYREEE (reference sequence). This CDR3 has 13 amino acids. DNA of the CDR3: TGTGCCAGCAGCTTCCAGGGGGCTGGCGAGCAGTACTTC. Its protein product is CASSFQGAGEQYF.

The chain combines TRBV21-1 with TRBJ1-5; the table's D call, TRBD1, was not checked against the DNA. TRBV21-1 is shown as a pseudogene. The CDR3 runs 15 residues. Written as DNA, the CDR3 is TGTGCCAGCAGCAAAGCAATAAGGGGTAATCAGCCCCAGCATTTT. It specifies CASSKAIRGNQPQHF.

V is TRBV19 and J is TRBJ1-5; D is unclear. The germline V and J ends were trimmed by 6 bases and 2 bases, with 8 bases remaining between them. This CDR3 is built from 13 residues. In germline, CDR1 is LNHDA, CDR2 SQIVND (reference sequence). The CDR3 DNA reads TGTGCCAGTAGCCGGAGCGGCAATCAGCCCCAGCATTTT. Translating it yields CASSRSGNQPQHF.

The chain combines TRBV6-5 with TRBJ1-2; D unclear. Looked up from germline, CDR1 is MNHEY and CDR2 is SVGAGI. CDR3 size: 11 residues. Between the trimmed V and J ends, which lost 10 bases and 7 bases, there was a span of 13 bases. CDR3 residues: CATQTEVGYTF. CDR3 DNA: TGTGCCACCCAGACGGAGGTTGGCTACACCTTC.

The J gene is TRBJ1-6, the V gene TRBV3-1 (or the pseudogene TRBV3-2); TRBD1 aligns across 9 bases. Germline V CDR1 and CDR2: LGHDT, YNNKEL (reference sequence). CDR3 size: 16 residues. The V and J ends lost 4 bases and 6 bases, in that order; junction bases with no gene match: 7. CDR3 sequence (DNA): TGTGCCAGCAGCCCTTCCGGGGGACAGGGTAATTCACCCCTCCACTTT. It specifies CASSPSGGQGNSPLHF.

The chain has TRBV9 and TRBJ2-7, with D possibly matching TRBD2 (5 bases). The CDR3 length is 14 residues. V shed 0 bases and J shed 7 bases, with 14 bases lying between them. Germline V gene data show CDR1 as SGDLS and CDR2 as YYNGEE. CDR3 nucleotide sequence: TGTGCCAGCAGCGTAGGGACTTGGGTGGGGGAGCAGTACTTC. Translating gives CASSVGTWVGEQYF. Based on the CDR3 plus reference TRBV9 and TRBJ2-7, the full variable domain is DSGVTQTPKHLITATGQRVTLRCSPRSGDLSVYWYQQSLDQGLQFLIQYYNGEERAKGNILERFSAQQFPDLHSELNLSSLELGDSALYFCASSVGTWVGEQYFGPGTRLTVT.

CDR3 bases: TGTGCCAGCAGCTTAGTGCCCCGGGGAGGGAGGTTGGACATTCAGTACTTC. Residues: CASSLVPRGGRLDIQYF. This chain uses TRBV7-2 with TRBJ2-4; 7 positions agree with TRBD2. The CDR3 is 17 amino acids. V lost 1 base to trimming and J lost 8 bases; unmatched junction nucleotides: 14. Germline CDR1 SGHTA, CDR2 FQGNSA.

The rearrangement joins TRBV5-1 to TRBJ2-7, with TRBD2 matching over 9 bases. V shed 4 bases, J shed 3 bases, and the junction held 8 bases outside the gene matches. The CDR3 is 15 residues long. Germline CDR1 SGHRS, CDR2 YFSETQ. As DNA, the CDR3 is TGCGCCAGCAGCGGGGGGTCTAGCGGGAACTACGAGCAGTACTTC. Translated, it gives CASSGGSSGNYEQYF.

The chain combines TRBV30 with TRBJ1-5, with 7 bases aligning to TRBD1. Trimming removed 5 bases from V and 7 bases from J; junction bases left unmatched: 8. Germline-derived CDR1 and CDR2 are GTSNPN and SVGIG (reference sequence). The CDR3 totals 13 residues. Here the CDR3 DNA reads TGTGCCTGGGGGAAAGGGGGCGACCAGCCCCAGCATTTT. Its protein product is CAWGKGGDQPQHF.

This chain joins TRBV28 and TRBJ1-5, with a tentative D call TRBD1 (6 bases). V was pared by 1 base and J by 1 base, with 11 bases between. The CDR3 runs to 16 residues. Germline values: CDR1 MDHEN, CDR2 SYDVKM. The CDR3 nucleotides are TGTGCCAGCAGTTTATTCACAGGGAACAGCAATCAGCCCCAGCATTTT. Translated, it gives CASSLFTGNSNQPQHF. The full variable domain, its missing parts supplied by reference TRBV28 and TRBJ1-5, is DVKVTQSSRYLVKRTGEKVFLECVQDMDHENMFWYRQDPGLGLRLIYFSYDVKMKEKGDIPEGYSVSREKKERFSLILESASTNQTSMYLCASSLFTGNSNQPQHFGDGTRLSIL.

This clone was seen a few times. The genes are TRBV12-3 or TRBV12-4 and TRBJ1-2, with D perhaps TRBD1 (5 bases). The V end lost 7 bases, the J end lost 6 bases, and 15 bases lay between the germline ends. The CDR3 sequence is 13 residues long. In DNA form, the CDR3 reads TGTGCCAGCACCTGGGGGGGGAATGATGGCTACACCTTC. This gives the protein CASTWGGNDGYTF.

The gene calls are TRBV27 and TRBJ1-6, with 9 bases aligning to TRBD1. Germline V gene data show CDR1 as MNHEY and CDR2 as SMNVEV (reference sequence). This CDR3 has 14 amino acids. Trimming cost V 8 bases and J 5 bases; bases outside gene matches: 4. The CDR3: CASGNRGHNSPLHF. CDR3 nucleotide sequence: TGTGCCAGCGGAAACAGGGGGCATAATTCACCCCTCCACTTT.

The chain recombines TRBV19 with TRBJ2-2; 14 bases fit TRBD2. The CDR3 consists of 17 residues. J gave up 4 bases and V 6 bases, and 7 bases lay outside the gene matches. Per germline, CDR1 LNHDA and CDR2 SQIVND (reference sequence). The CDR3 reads CASRPPGLAGATGELFF. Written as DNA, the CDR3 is TGTGCCAGTAGGCCCCCGGGACTAGCGGGAGCCACCGGGGAGCTGTTTTTT.

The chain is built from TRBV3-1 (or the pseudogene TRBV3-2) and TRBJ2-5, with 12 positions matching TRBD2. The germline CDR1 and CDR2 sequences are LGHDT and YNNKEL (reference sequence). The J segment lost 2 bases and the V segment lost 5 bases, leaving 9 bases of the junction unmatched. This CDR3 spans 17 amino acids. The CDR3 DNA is TGTGCCAGCAGCTCGCTAGCGGGAGGGCCGAGACAAGAGACCCAGTACTTC. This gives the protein CASSSLAGGPRQETQYF.

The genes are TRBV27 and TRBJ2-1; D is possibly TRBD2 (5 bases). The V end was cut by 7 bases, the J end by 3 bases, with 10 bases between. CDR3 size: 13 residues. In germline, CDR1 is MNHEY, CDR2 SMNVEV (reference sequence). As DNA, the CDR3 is TGTGCCAGCACCTCAGAGGGCTACAATGAGCAGTTCTTC. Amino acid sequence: CASTSEGYNEQFF.

This CDR3 reads CASSWTSGMYEQYF. The CDR3, as DNA: TGTGCCAGCAGTTGGACTAGCGGGATGTACGAGCAGTACTTC. The chain uses TRBV6-5 and TRBJ2-7; 12 bases agree with TRBD2. This CDR3 comprises 14 residues. After removal of 4 bases from V and 4 bases from J, the junction contained 2 bases not matched to a gene. Germline V CDR1 and CDR2: MNHEY, SVGAGI.

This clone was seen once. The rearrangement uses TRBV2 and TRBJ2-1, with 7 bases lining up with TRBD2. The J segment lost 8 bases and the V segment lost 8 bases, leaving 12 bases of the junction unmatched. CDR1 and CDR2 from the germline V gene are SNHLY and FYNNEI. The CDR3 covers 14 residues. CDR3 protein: CASGAGPKRHEQFF. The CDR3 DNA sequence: TGTGCCAGCGGAGCGGGACCCAAGCGCCATGAGCAGTTCTTC.